In this sample, the clone carrying this TCR beta chain turned up a few times. These data belong to a study of identical twins. There are 17 residues in the CDR3. The ends were cut back, 6 bases at V and 0 bases at J, with 18 bases in the middle. TCRdb re-called the 5' RACE reads through MiXCR, storing one row per CDR3 protein. The profile covers hundreds of thousands of distinct CDR3 sequences, with around 6% appearing a single time and around 2% taken by the ten largest. V is TRBV12-3 or TRBV12-4 and J is TRBJ1-5, with D possibly TRBD1 on 6 matching bases. The receptor was isolated from a man between 18 and 29 years old in good health. Sequenced input: naive T cells sorted from blood. The CDR3 nucleotides read TGTGCCAGCAGCCTAGGACAGAGACTTTATAGCAATCAGCCCCAGCATTTT. Translated, it gives CASSLGQRLYSNQPQHF.